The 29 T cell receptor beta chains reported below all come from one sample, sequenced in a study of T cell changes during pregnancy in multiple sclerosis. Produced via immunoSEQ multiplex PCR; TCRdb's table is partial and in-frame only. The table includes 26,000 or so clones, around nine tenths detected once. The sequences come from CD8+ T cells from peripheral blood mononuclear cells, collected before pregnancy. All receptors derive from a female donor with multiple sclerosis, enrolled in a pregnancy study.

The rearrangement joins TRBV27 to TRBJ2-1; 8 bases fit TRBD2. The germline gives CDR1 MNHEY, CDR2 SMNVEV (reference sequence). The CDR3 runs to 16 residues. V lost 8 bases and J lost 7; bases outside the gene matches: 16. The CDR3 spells CASGTTALAGMNEQFF. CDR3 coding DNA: TGTGCCAGCGGGACAACTGCGCTAGCGGGTATGAATGAGCAGTTCTTC.

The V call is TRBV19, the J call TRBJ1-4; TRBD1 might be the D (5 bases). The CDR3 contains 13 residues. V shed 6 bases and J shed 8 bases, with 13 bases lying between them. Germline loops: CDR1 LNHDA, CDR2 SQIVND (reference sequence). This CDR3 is CASRGGGGEKLFF. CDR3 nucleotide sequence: TGTGCCAGTAGGGGCGGGGGAGGCGAAAAACTGTTTTTT.

The CDR3 protein is CASSAGYLDTEAFF. CDR3 nucleotide sequence: TGTGCCAGCAGCGCAGGCTACCTGGACACTGAAGCTTTCTTT. This chain links TRBV11-2 with TRBJ1-1; unclear D gene. This CDR3 comprises 14 residues. Trimming took off 5 bases at V and 3 bases at J, with 13 bases between the two ends. Germline V lookup: CDR1 SGHAT, CDR2 FQNNGV.

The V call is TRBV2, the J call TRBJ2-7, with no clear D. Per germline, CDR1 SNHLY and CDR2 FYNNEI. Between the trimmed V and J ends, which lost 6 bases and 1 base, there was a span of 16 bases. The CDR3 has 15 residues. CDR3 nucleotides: TGTGCCAGCAGCCTTAGGAGAACGGGTTCCTACGAGCAGTACTTC. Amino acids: CASSLRRTGSYEQYF.

CDR3 loop: CASNPMNTEAFF. CDR3 coding DNA: TGTGCCAGCAACCCTATGAACACTGAAGCTTTCTTT. The V call is TRBV7-9, the J call TRBJ1-1, with D hard to call. V was cut by 7 bases and J by 0 bases, with 6 bases left in between. CDR1 SEHNR and CDR2 FQNEAQ come from the germline V gene (reference sequence). The CDR3 has 12 residues. Full variable domain (rest looked up from reference TRBV7-9 and TRBJ1-1): DTGVSQNPRHKITKRGQNVTFRCDPISEHNRLYWYRQTLGQGPEFLTYFQNEAQLEKSRLLSDRFSAERPKGSFSTLEIQRTEQGDSAMYLCASNPMNTEAFFGQGTRLTVV.

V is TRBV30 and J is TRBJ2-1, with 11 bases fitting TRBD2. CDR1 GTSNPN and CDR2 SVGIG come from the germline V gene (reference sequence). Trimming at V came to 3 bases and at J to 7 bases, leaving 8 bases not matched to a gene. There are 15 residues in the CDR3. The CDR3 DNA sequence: TGTGCCTGGAGGATCACTAGCGGGAGTATAAATGAGCAGTTCTTC. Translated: CAWRITSGSINEQFF.

In DNA, the CDR3 is TGTGCCAAGAGGACTAGCGCTATATACAATGAGCAGTTCTTC. Amino acids: CAKRTSAIYNEQFF. The chain employs TRBV2 and TRBJ2-1; 9 bases agree with TRBD2. CDR1 is SNHLY, CDR2 FYNNEI, per germline. This CDR3 is built from 14 residues. Losses at the gene ends were 10 bases for V and 4 bases for J; bases not matched to a gene: 8. Together with reference TRBV2 and TRBJ2-1, the CDR3 gives the full variable domain: EPEVTQTPSHQVTQMGQEVILRCVPISNHLYFYWYRQILGQKVEFLVSFYNNEISEKSEIFDDQFSVERPDGSNFTLKIRSTKLEDSAMYFCAKRTSAIYNEQFFGPGTRLTVL.

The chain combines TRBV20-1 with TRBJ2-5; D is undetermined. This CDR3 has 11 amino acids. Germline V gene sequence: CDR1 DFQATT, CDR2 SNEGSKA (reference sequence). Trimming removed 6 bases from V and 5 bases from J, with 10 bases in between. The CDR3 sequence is CSAQVRETQYF. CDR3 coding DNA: TGCAGTGCCCAAGTGCGGGAGACCCAGTACTTC.

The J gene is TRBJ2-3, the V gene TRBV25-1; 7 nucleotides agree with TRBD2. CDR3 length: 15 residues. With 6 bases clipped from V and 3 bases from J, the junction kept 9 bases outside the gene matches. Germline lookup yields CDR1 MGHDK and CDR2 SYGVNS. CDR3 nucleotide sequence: TGTGCCAGCAGAAACTGGTCTAGCGGAACAGATACGCAGTATTTT. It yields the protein CASRNWSSGTDTQYF.

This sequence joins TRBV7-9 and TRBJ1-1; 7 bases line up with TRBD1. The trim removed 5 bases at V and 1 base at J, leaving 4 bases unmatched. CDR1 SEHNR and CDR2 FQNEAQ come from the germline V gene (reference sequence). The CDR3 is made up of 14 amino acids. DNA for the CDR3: TGTGCCAGCAGCCACCGGGACAGGAACACTGAAGCTTTCTTT. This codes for CASSHRDRNTEAFF.

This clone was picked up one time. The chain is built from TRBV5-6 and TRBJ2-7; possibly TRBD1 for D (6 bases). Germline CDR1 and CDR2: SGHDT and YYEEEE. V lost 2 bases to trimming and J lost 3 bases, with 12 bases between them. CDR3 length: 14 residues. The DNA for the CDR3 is TGTGCCAGCAGCTTAAATCCAGGGGACTACGAGCAGTACTTC. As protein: CASSLNPGDYEQYF.

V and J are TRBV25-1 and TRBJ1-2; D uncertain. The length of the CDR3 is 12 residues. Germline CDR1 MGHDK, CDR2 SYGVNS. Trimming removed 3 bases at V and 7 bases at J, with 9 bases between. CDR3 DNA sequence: TGTGCCAGCAGTGAGTCCAATTTTGGCTACACCTTC. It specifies CASSESNFGYTF.

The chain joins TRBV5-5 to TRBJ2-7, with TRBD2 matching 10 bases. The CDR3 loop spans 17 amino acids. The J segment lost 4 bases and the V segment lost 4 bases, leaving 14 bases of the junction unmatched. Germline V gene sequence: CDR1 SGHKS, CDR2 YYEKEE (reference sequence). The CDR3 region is CASSTLAGAPSTYEQYF. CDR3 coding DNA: TGTGCCAGCAGCACTCTAGCGGGAGCCCCCTCTACTTACGAGCAGTACTTC.

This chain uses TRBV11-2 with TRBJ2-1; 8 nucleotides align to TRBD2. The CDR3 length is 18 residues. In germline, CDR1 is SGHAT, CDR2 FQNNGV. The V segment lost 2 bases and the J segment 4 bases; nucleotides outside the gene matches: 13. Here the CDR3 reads CASSLRVMAGGKYNEQFF. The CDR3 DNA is TGTGCCAGCAGCTTAAGAGTCATGGCGGGGGGAAAGTACAATGAGCAGTTCTTC.

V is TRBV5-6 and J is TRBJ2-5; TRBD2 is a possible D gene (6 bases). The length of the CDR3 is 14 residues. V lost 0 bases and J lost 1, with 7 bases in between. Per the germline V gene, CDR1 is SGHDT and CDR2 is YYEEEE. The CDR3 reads CASSLVSGQETQYF. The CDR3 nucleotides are TGTGCCAGCAGCTTGGTTAGCGGCCAAGAGACCCAGTACTTC.

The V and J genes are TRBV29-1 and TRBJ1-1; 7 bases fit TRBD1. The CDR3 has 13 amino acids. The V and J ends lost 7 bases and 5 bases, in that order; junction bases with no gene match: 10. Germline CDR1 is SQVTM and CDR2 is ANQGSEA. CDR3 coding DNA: TGCAGCGCGGACAGGCCCCCGAAGACTGAAGCTTTCTTT. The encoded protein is CSADRPPKTEAFF.

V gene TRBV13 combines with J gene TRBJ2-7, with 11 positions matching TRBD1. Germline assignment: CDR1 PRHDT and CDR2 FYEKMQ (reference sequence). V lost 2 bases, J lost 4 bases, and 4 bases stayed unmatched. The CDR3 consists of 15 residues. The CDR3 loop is CASSLTGQGAYEQYF. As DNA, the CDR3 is TGTGCCAGCAGCTTAACCGGACAGGGGGCTTACGAGCAGTACTTC. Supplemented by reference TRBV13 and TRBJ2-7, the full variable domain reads AAGVIQSPRHLIKEKRETATLKCYPIPRHDTVYWYQQGPGQDPQFLISFYEKMQSDKGSIPDRFSAQQFSDYHSELNMSSLELGDSALYFCASSLTGQGAYEQYFGPGTRLTVT.

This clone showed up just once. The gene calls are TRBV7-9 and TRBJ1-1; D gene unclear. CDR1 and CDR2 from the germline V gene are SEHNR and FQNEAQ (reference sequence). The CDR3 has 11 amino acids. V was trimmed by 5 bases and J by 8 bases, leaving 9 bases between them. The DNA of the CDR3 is TGTGCCAGCAGCCGCCGGGAGGAAGCTTTCTTT. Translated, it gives CASSRREEAFF.

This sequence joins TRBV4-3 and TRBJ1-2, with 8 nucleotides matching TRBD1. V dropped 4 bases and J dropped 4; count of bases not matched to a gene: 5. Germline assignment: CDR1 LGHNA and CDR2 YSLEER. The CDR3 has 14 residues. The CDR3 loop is CASSRTTGGYGYTF. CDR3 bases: TGCGCCAGCAGCCGGACTACAGGGGGCTATGGCTACACCTTC.

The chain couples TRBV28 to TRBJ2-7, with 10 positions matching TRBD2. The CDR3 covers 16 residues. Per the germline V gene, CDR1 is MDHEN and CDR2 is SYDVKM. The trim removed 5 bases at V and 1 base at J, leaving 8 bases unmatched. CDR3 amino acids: CASSELLAGGSYEQYF. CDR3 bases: TGTGCCAGCAGTGAACTCTTAGCGGGAGGATCCTACGAGCAGTACTTC.

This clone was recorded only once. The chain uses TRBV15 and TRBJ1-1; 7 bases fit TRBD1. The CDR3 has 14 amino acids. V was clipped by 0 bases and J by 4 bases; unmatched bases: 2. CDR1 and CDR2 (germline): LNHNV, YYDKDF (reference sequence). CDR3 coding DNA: TGTGCCACCAGCAGAGAAACAGGGGCCACTGAAGCTTTCTTT. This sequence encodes CATSRETGATEAFF.

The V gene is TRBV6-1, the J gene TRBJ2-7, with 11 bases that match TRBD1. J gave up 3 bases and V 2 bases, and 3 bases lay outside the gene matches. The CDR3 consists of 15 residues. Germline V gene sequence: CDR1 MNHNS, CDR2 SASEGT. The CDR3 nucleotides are TGTGCCAGCAGTGAATTGGGGACAGGGGGCTACGAGCAGTACTTC. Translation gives CASSELGTGGYEQYF.

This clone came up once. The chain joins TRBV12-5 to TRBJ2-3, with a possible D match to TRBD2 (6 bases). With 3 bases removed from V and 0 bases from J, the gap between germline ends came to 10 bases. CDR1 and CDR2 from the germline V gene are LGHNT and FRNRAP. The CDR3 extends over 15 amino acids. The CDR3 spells CASGLGDSSTDTQYF. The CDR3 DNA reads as TGTGCTAGTGGTTTAGGGGACTCGAGCACAGATACGCAGTATTTT.

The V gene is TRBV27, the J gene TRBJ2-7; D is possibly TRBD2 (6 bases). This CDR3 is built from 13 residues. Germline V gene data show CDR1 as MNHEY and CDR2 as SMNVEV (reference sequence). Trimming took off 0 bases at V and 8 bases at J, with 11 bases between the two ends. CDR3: CASSLSAGRKQYF. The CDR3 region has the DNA TGTGCCAGCAGTTTATCGGCAGGGAGGAAGCAGTACTTC.

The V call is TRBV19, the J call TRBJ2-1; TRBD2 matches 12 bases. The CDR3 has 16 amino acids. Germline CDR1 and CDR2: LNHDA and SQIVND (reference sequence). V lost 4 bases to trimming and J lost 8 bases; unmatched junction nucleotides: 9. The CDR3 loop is CASSRLAGVKRHEQFF. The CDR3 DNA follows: TGTGCCAGTAGTAGACTAGCGGGAGTCAAGCGCCATGAGCAGTTCTTC.

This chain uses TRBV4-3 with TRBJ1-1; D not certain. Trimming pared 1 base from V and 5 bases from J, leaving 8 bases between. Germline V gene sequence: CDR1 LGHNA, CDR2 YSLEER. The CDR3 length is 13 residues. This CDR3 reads CASSQASGTEAFF. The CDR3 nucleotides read TGCGCCAGCAGCCAAGCTTCGGGTACTGAAGCTTTCTTT.

The CDR3 region has the DNA TGTGCCAGCTACGACAGGGGCCCCTATGGCTACACCTTC. Its translation is CASYDRGPYGYTF. This rearrangement joins TRBV19 to TRBJ1-2, with TRBD1 matching 8 bases. This CDR3 has 13 amino acids. Losses at the gene ends were 9 bases for V and 4 bases for J; bases not matched to a gene: 7. Germline CDR1 and CDR2: LNHDA and SQIVND (reference sequence).

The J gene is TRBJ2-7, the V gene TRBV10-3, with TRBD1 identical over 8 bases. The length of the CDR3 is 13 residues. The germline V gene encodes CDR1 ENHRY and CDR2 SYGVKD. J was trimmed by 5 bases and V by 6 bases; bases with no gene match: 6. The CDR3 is CAIRGQGGDEQYF. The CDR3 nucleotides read TGTGCCATCAGAGGACAGGGAGGCGACGAGCAGTACTTC.

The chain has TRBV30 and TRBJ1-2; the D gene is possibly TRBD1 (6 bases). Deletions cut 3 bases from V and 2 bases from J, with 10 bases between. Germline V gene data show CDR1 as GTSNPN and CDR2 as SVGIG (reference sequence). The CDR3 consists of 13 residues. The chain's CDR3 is CAWRSTGNYGYTF. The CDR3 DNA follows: TGTGCCTGGAGATCGACAGGAAACTATGGCTACACCTTC.